A single T cell receptor beta chain is shown here with its context. What this receptor recognizes is not known. Base qualities were left out, and no much larger clone turns up one base away. These data are taken from a study of post-analysis software for immune sequencing data (dated by TCRdb to about 2015). About the investigation overall: Relapsing-remitting, secondary progressive and progressive-relapsing multiple sclerosis were recorded as disease courses, and subtype annotation was lacking for some patients. Patient repertoires were compared against about a dozen previously published healthy control repertoires from donors aged about 6 to 27 years. A subset of samples was prepared in parallel using single-end sample barcoding, then pooled and co-amplified after Illumina adapter ligation.

The research as a whole found: The multiple sclerosis patient group was slightly younger than the control group. Patients showed significantly higher frequencies than controls for five TRBV segments, among them TRBV5-6, TRBV5-1 and TRBV20-1. Significantly lower normalized Chao1 diversity was found in multiple sclerosis patients than in controls, suggesting substantial peripheral T-cell clonal expansion. Direct clustering with F measure revealed strong co-clustering of samples prepared in the same batch, which led to a batch-effect correction.

To demonstrate the VDJtools post-analysis software, the study profiled TCR beta repertoires from the peripheral blood of 10 to 15 young patients with multiple sclerosis. The multiple sclerosis patients were children and adolescents between roughly 6 and 16 years of age. Spanning cysteine to phenylalanine, the CDR3 consists of 14 amino acids. Of the read, only the CDR3 DNA is kept; its 42 bases are in frame from base 1. V and J lose 1 base and 3 bases, and a span of 9 bases separates them. CDR1 and CDR2, looked up from the germline V gene, are SGHTA and FQGNSA. The protocol used for the library was PCR. For sequencing, an Illumina HiSeq 2500 was employed. Unique molecular identifiers were incorporated into TCR beta cDNA libraries to reduce PCR and sequencing biases. Some 500,000 cDNA molecules were obtained for every 1 to 10 million input T cells, so each molecule roughly corresponded to one T cell. The patient libraries were prepared and sequenced using the same protocol as the earlier healthy control dataset. Samples belonging to the same batch were prepared together, multiplexed and sequenced on a shared HiSeq lane. In the paper's pipeline: Raw barcoded reads were processed with MIGEC, discarding single-read molecular identifier groups before consensus assembly and CDR3 extraction. VDJtools was used for post-analysis of the clonotype tables, with diversity normalized by down-sampling every dataset to the smallest sample size. Repertoire overlap clustering matched CDR3 amino acid but not nucleotide sequences to correct batch-related cross-sample contamination. TCRdb redid the processing of the public reads, applying fastp at Q25 and MiXCR, and retained in-frame beta chains. Each record represents a unique CDR3 protein, reported with the most common genes and DNA among its rows. None of the V and J calls come from the authors' own analysis; TCRdb made them. The sample contains hundreds of thousands of distinct CDR3 sequences, over 45% of them found a single time. Around 11% of the sample belongs to the ten largest clones.

This TCR came from a girl between 2 and 10 years old with multiple sclerosis. The receptor chain draws on TRBV7-2 and TRBJ1-2, with a weak D call of TRBD1 (6 bases match). Sequences were obtained from blood. The CDR3 here reads CASSLGQAHYGYTF. The DNA is as follows: TGTGCCAGCAGCTTAGGACAGGCTCACTATGGCTACACCTTC.